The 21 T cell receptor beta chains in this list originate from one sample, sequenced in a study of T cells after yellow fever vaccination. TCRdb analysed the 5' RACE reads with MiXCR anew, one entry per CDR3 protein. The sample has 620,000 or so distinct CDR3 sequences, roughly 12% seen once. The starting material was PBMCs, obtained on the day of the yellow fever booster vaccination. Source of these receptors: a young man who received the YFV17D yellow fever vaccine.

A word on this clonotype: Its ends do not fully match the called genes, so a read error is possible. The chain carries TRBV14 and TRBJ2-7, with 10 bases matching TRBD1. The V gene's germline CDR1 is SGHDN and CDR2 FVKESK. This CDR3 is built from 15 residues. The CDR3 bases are TGTGCCAGCAGCCGGGGGACAGGGGTTACCTACGAGCAGGACTTC. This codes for CASSRGTGVTYEQDF.

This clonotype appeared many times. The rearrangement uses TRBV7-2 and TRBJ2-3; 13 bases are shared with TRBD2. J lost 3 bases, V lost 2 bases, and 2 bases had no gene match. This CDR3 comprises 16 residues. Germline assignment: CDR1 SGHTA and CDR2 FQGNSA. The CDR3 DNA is TGTGCCAGCAGCTTACGGACTAGCGGGAGAACAGATACGCAGTATTTT. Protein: CASSLRTSGRTDTQYF.

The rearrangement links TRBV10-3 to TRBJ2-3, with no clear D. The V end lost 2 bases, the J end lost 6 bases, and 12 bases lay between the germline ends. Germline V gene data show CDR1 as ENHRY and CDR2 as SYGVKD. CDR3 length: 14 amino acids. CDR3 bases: TGTGCCATCAGTGAGGTCGATCGGGTTGATACGCAGTATTTT. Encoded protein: CAISEVDRVDTQYF.

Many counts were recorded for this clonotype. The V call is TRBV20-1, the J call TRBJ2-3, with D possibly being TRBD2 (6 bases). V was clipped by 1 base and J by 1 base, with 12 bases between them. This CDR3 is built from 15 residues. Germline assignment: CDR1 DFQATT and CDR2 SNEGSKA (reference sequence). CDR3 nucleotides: TGCAGTGCTAGAGTGGGAGCTAGCGGCACAGATACGCAGTATTTT. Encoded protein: CSARVGASGTDTQYF.

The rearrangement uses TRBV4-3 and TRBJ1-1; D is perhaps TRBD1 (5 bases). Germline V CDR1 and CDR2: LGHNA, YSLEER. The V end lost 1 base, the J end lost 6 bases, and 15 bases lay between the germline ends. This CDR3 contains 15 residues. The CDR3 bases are TGCGCCAGCAGCCAAGGGGGGAGGGGTTTGCCTGAAGCTTTCTTT. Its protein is CASSQGGRGLPEAFF.

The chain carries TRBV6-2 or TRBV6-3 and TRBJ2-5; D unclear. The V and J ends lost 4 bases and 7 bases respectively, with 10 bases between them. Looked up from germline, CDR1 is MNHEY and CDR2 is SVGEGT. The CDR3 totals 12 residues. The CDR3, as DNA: TGTGCCAGCAGTTCACGGTCGGGGACCCAGTACTTC. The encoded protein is CASSSRSGTQYF.

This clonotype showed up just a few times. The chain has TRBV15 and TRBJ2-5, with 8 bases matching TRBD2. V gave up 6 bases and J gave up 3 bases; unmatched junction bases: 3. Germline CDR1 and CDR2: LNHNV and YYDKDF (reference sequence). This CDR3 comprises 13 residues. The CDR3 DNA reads TGTGCCACCAGGACTAGCGCTAAAGAGACCCAGTACTTC. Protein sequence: CATRTSAKETQYF.

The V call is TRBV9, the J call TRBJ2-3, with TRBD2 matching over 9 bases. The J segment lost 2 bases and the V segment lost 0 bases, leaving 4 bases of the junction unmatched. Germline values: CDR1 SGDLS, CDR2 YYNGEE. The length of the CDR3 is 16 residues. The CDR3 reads CASSVVLAGSTDTQYF. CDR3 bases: TGTGCCAGCAGCGTAGTTCTAGCGGGATCCACAGATACGCAGTATTTT.

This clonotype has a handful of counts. DNA of the CDR3: TGTGCCAGCAGCTTGATCGCAGCTTCCCTCAGCTCCTACAATGAGCAGTTCTTC. It translates to CASSLIAASLSSYNEQFF. The genes are TRBV5-5 and TRBJ2-1; D is undetermined. The germline CDR1 and CDR2 sequences are SGHKS and YYEKEE (reference sequence). The CDR3 runs 18 residues. Trimming left V 1 base short and J 0 bases short, with 17 bases between. Together with reference TRBV5-5 and TRBJ2-1, the CDR3 gives the full variable domain: DAGVTQSPTHLIKTRGQQVTLRCSPISGHKSVSWYQQVLGQGPQFIFQYYEKEERGRGNFPDRFSARQFPNYSSELNVNALLLGDSALYLCASSLIAASLSSYNEQFFGPGTRLTVL.

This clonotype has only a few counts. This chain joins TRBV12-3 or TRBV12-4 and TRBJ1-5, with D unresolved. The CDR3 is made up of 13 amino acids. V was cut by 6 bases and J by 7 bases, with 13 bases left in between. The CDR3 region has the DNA TGTGCCAGCAGCTACTCGGAAGGGCAGCCCCAGCATTTT. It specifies CASSYSEGQPQHF.

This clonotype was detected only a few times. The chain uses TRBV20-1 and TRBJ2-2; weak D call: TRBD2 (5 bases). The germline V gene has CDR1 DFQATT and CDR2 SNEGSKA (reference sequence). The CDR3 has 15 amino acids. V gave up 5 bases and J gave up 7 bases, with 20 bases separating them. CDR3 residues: CSARPGISPSGELFF. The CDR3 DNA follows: TGCAGTGCTCGTCCGGGGATCTCCCCAAGCGGGGAGCTGTTTTTT.

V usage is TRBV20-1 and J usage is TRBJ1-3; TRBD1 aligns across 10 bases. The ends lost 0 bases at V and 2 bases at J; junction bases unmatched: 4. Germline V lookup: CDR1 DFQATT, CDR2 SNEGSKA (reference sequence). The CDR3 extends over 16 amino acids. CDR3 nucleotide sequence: TGCAGTGCTAGAGATACCGGGACAGGGGCTGGAAACACCATATATTTT. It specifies CSARDTGTGAGNTIYF.

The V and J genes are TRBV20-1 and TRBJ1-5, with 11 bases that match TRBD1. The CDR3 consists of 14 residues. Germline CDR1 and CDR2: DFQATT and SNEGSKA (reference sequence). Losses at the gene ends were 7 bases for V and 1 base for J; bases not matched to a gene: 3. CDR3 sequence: CSGRDRGSNQPQHF. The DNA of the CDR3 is TGCAGTGGGAGGGACAGGGGGAGCAATCAGCCCCAGCATTTT.

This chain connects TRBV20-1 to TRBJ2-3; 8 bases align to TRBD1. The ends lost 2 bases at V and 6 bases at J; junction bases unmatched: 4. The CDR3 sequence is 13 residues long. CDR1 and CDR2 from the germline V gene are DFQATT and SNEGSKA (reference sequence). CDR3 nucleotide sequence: TGCAGTGCTAGAACTACAGGGGGGGATACGCAGTATTTT. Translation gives CSARTTGGDTQYF.

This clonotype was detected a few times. The CDR3 spells CASSHLSGTSGSASTDTQYF. The DNA of the CDR3 is TGTGCCAGCAGCCATCTTTCGGGGACTAGCGGGTCGGCTAGCACAGATACGCAGTATTTT. This chain joins TRBV4-2 and TRBJ2-3; 12 nucleotides agree with TRBD2. This CDR3 region has 20 residues. With 3 bases clipped from V and 0 bases from J, the junction kept 13 bases outside the gene matches. In germline, CDR1 is LGHNA, CDR2 YNFKEQ.

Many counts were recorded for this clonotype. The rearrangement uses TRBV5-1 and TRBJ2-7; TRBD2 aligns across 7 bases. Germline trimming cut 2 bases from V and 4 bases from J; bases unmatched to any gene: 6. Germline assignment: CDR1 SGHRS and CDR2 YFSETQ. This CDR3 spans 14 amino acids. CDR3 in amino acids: CASSFGSSGYEQYF. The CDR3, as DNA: TGCGCCAGCAGCTTCGGTTCTAGCGGTTACGAGCAGTACTTC.

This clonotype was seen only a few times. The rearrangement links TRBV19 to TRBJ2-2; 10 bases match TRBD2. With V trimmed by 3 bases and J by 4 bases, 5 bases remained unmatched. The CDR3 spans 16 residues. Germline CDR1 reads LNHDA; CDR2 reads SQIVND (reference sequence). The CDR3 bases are TGTGCCAGTAGTATCGGGGTAGCGGGGGGCACCGGGGAGCTGTTTTTT. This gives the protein CASSIGVAGGTGELFF. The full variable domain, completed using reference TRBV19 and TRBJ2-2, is DGGITQSPKYLFRKEGQNVTLSCEQNLNHDAMYWYRQDPGQGLRLIYYSQIVNDFQKGDIAEGYSVSREKKESFPLTVTSAQKNPTAFYLCASSIGVAGGTGELFFGEGSRLTVL.

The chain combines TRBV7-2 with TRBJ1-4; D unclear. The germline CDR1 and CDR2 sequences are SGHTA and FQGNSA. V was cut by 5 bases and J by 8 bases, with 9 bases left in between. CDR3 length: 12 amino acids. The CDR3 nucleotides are TGTGCCAGCAGCCCTCGGGCAGAAAAACTGTTTTTT. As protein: CASSPRAEKLFF.

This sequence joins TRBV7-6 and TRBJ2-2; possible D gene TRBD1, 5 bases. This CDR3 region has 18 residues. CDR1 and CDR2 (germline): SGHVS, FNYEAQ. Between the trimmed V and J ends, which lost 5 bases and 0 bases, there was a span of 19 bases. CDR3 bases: TGTGCCAGCAGCCCCCTATCACCCAGGGCAACGAACACCGGGGAGCTGTTTTTT. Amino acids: CASSPLSPRATNTGELFF.

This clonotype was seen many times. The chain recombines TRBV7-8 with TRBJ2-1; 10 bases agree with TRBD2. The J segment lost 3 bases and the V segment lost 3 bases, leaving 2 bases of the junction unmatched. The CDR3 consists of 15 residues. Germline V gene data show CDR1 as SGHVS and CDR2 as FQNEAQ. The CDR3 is CASSFSGRIYNEQFF. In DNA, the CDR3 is TGTGCCAGCAGCTTTAGCGGGAGGATCTACAATGAGCAGTTCTTC.

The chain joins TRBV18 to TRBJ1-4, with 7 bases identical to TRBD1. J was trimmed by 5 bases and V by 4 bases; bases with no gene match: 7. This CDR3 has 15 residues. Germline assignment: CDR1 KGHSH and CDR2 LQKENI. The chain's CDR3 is CASSLPGQLNEKLFF. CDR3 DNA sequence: TGTGCCAGCTCACTACCGGGACAGTTGAATGAAAAACTGTTTTTT.